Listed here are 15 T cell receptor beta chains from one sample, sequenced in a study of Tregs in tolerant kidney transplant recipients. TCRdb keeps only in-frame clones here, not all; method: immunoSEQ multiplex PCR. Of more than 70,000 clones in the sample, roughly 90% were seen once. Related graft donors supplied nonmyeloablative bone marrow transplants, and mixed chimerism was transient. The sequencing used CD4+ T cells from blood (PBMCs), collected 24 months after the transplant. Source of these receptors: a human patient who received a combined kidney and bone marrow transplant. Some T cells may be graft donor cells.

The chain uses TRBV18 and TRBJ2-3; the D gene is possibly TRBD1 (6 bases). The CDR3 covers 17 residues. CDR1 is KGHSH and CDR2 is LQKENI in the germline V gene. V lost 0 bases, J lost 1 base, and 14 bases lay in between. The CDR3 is CASSPPSRNRGTDTQYF. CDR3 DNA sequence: TGTGCCAGCTCACCACCGAGTCGGAACAGGGGCACAGATACGCAGTATTTT.

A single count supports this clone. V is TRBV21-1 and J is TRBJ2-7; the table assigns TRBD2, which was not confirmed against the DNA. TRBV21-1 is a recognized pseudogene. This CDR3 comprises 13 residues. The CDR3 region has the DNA TGTGCCAGCAACAAAGTCCCGCGCTACGAGCAGTACTTC. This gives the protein CASNKVPRYEQYF.

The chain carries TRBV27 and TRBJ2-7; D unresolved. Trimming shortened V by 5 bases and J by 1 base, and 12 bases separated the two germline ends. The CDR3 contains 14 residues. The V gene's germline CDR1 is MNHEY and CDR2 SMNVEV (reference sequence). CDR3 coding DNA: TGTGCCAGCAGTCCGCATACTGAATCCTACGAGCAGTACTTC. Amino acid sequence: CASSPHTESYEQYF.

CDR3 sequence (DNA): TGCGCCAGCAGCTTGGGAGACAGGGCATTTACTGAAGCTTTCTTT. This sequence encodes CASSLGDRAFTEAFF. The gene calls are TRBV5-1 and TRBJ1-1, with 7 bases that match TRBD1. V was pared by 0 bases and J by 5 bases, with 7 bases of the junction left unmatched. CDR3 size: 15 residues. CDR1 is SGHRS and CDR2 is YFSETQ in the germline V gene.

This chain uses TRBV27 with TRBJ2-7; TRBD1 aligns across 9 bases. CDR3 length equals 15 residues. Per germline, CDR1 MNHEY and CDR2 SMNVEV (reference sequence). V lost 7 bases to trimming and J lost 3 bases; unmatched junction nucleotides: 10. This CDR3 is CASTSSGQGFYEQYF. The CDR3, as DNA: TGTGCCAGCACCTCCTCGGGACAGGGATTCTACGAGCAGTACTTC.

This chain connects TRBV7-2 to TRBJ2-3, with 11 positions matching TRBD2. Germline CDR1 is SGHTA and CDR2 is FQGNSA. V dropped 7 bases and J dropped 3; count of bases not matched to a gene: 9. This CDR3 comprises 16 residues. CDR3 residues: CASTMYSGGGTDTQYF. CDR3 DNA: TGTGCCAGCACCATGTATAGCGGGGGGGGGACAGATACGCAGTATTTT.

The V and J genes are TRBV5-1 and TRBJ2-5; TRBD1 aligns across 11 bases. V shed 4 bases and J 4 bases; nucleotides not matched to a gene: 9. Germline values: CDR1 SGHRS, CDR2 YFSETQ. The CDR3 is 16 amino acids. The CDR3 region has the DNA TGCGCCAGCAGCCAGGCCGGGACAGGGGGGTCAGAGACCCAGTACTTC. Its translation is CASSQAGTGGSETQYF.

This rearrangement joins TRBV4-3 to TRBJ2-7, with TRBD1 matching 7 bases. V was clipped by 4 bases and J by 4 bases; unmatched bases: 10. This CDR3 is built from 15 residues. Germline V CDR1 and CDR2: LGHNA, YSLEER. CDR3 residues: CASSLRIGGFYEQYF. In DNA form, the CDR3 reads TGCGCCAGCAGCCTTAGGATAGGGGGCTTTTACGAGCAGTACTTC.

Here the CDR3 DNA reads TGCAGCGTTGGGGGAGGCGGCACAGATACGCAGTATTTT. Translated, it gives CSVGGGGTDTQYF. This rearrangement joins TRBV29-1 to TRBJ2-3, with D possibly being TRBD2 (6 bases). The CDR3 loop spans 13 amino acids. V was pared by 4 bases and J by 1 base, with 9 bases between. CDR1 and CDR2 (germline): SQVTM, ANQGSEA.

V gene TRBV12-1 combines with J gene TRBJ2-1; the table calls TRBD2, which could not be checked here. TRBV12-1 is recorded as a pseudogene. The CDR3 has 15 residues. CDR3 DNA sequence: TGTGCCAGCAGTTTAATAAACACCGGAGGGGATGAGCAGTTCTTC. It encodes CASSLINTGGDEQFF.

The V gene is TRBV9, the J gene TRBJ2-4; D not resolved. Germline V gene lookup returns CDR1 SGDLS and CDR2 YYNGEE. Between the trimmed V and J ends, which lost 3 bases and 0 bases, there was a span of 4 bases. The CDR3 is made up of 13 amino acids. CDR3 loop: CASSGEAKNIQYF. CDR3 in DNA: TGTGCCAGCAGCGGAGAAGCCAAAAACATTCAGTACTTC.

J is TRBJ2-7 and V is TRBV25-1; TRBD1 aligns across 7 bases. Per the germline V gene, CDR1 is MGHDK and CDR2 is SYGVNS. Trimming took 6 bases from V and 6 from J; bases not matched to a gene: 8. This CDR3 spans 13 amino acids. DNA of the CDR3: TGTGCCAGCAGCTTCCGACGGGACAGCGAGCAGTACTTC. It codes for CASSFRRDSEQYF.

CDR3 protein: CASSLRPTDTQYF. The CDR3 region has the DNA TGTGCCAGCAGCCTGCGTCCCACAGATACGCAGTATTTT. The V and J genes are TRBV7-2 and TRBJ2-3, with D unclear. Germline V lookup: CDR1 SGHTA, CDR2 FQGNSA. Trimming removed 5 bases from V and 2 bases from J, with 8 bases in between. The CDR3 extends over 13 amino acids. Combining the CDR3 with reference TRBV7-2 and TRBJ2-3 gives the whole variable domain GAGVSQSPSNKVTEKGKDVELRCDPISGHTALYWYRQSLGQGLEFLIYFQGNSAPDKSGLPSDRFSAERTGGSVSTLTIQRTQQEDSAVYLCASSLRPTDTQYFGPGTRLTVL.

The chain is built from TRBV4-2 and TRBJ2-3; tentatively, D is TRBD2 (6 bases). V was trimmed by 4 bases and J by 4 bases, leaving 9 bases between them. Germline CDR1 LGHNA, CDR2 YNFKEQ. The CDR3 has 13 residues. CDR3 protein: CASSLTGADTQYF. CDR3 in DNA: TGTGCCAGCAGCCTCACGGGAGCAGATACGCAGTATTTT.

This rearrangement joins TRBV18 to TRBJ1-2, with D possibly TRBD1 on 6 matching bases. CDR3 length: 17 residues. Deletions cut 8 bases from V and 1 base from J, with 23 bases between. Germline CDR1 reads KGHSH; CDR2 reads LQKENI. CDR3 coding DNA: TGTGCCAGCGCCAAAGGGGGGGCACCTAGCCTTAACTATGGCTACACCTTC. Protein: CASAKGGAPSLNYGYTF.